This TCR beta chain was observed in a study of blood T cell repertoires in COVID-19. Study-wide background: Both acute and convalescent COVID-19 samples were obtained from the United States, Italy and Spain. In each case, the material was cDNA or gDNA derived from T cells, B-cell-depleted T cells, or PBMCs.

Trimming removed 6 bases from V and 7 bases from J, with 15 bases in between. CDR1 and CDR2 from the germline V gene are SGHTA and FQGTGA. The length of the CDR3 is 14 residues. This clone has a single count. As originally analysed: Researchers report that nucleated cell counts were estimated from reference gene primer amplification. Method: immunoSEQ multiplex PCR; TCRdb's copy keeps in-frame clones and lacks some. The V and J calls and clone size are taken from that table; D and trimming were inferred from the DNA. The sample contains about 50,000 clones, 90% of which appear only once. Sequenced material: peripheral blood. The sequence came from a woman of 80 years or more with acute or convalescent COVID-19. V gene TRBV7-3 combines with J gene TRBJ2-2; D may be TRBD2 (5 bases). CDR3 sequence: CASRRGSGDGELFF. The DNA for the CDR3 is TGTGCCAGCAGGCGCGGGTCAGGAGACGGGGAGCTGTTTTTT.